This T cell receptor (beta chain) was identified in a study of T cells in Graves' hyperthyroidism and ophthalmopathy. Germline V CDR1 and CDR2: MNHEY, SMNVEV (reference sequence). This CDR3 region has 15 residues. The V and J ends lost 5 bases and 3 bases respectively, with 13 bases between them. To note about this clonotype: The antigen is unknown.

Patients aged 18 to 65 had newly diagnosed hyperthyroidism that had lasted under 2 months. Study results and caveats: Using 13 V-J features, a model discriminated ophthalmopathy from stable hyperthyroidism. It was a median 6.5 months before onset that the model predicted ophthalmopathy.

Amplification yielded TCR beta CDR3 regions, with RNA transcripts as the source. First-round RT-PCR with HTBI primers amplified the TCR CDR3 region. TCRdb called the multiplex PCR reads again in MiXCR, with one record for every CDR3 protein. The sample lists around 420,000 distinct CDR3 sequences; 15% to 18% were seen once. Input material: blood. The chain combines TRBV27 with TRBJ1-4; D may be TRBD1 (6 bases). The receptor comes from a woman younger than 30 with Graves' hyperthyroidism. The CDR3 bases are TGTGCCAGCAGTCTTCCAGGGGAGTCTAATGAAAAACTGTTTTTT. Translated: CASSLPGESNEKLFF.